One sample yielded the 18 T cell receptor beta chains listed below, sequenced in a study of blood T cell repertoires in COVID-19. Sequencing was performed with immunoSEQ multiplex PCR; in TCRdb, only in-frame clones are kept and a portion is missing. The table includes 25,000 to 30,000 clones, nearly 85% detected once. Sequencing was performed on peripheral blood. Every receptor here comes from an older man with active COVID-19.

The chain has TRBV5-1 and TRBJ2-7; 9 bases are shared with TRBD2. The V gene end was trimmed by 0 bases and the J gene end by 4 bases; junction bases not matched to a gene: 8. Germline CDR1 and CDR2: SGHRS and YFSETQ. The CDR3 runs 16 residues. CDR3 sequence reads: CASSLGAGGAQYEQYF. Here the CDR3 DNA reads TGCGCCAGCAGCTTGGGAGCGGGGGGCGCGCAGTACGAGCAGTACTTC.

This chain joins TRBV28 and TRBJ2-2; possibly TRBD2 for D (6 bases). V was trimmed by 4 bases and J by 3 bases, leaving 15 bases between them. CDR1 and CDR2 from the germline V gene are MDHEN and SYDVKM. This CDR3 contains 16 residues. CDR3 protein: CASSSPGVPYTGELFF. The CDR3 DNA is TGTGCCAGCAGTTCCCCGGGGGTCCCTTACACCGGGGAGCTGTTTTTT. Combining the CDR3 with reference TRBV28 and TRBJ2-2 gives the whole variable domain DVKVTQSSRYLVKRTGEKVFLECVQDMDHENMFWYRQDPGLGLRLIYFSYDVKMKEKGDIPEGYSVSREKKERFSLILESASTNQTSMYLCASSSPGVPYTGELFFGEGSRLTVL.

The V and J genes are TRBV6-5 and TRBJ1-1; D may be TRBD1 (5 bases). The CDR3 runs to 13 residues. Trimming stripped 8 bases from V and 1 base from J, with 11 bases between. Germline V gene lookup returns CDR1 MNHEY and CDR2 SVGAGI. CDR3 residues: CASGRQGNTEAFF. Written as DNA, the CDR3 is TGTGCCAGCGGGCGGCAGGGGAACACTGAAGCTTTCTTT.

CDR3 in amino acids: CASSQAVIGQSSYEQYF. The CDR3 region has the DNA TGTGCCAGCAGCCAAGCTGTAATAGGACAGAGCTCCTACGAGCAGTACTTC. The chain joins TRBV3-1 (or the pseudogene TRBV3-2) to TRBJ2-7, with a tentative D call TRBD1 (6 bases). Trimming shortened V by 1 base and J by 0 bases, and 16 bases separated the two germline ends. Germline CDR1 and CDR2: LGHDT and YNNKEL (reference sequence). The CDR3 runs to 17 residues.

The CDR3 loop reads CATSRSQNSFQETQYF. In nucleotides, the CDR3 is TGTGCCACCAGCAGAAGCCAAAACAGTTTCCAAGAGACCCAGTACTTC. The chain joins TRBV15 to TRBJ2-5; D remains unclear. This CDR3 has 16 residues. CDR1 is LNHNV and CDR2 is YYDKDF in the germline V gene (reference sequence). Trimming stripped 2 bases from V and 1 base from J, with 14 bases between. The full variable domain, completed using reference TRBV15 and TRBJ2-5, is DAMVIQNPRYQVTQFGKPVTLSCSQTLNHNVMYWYQQKSSQAPKLLFHYYDKDFNNEADTPDNFQSRRPNTSFCFLDIRSPGLGDTAMYLCATSRSQNSFQETQYFGPGTRLLVL.

V usage is TRBV6-2 or TRBV6-3 and J usage is TRBJ2-1; TRBD2 matches 9 bases. The V gene's germline CDR1 is MNHEY and CDR2 SVGEGT. This CDR3 spans 15 amino acids. J was trimmed by 5 bases and V by 2 bases; bases with no gene match: 4. CDR3 bases: TGTGCCAGCAGTTACCCGCTAGCGGGGCACAATGAGCAGTTCTTC. Protein product: CASSYPLAGHNEQFF.

This chain links TRBV7-9 with TRBJ2-7, with D tentatively TRBD2 (6 bases). Trimming shortened V by 1 base and J by 4 bases, and 14 bases separated the two germline ends. The CDR3 spans 15 residues. Germline CDR1 and CDR2: SEHNR and FQNEAQ (reference sequence). In DNA, the CDR3 is TGTGCCAGCAGCTTAGAACCGGGGGAGCAGTACGAGCAGTACTTC. Translation: CASSLEPGEQYEQYF.

The chain employs TRBV19 and TRBJ2-1, with D tentatively TRBD1 (6 bases). CDR3 length equals 14 residues. Germline V gene sequence: CDR1 LNHDA, CDR2 SQIVND (reference sequence). With 1 base removed from V and 4 bases from J, the gap between germline ends came to 8 bases. The CDR3 nucleotides read TGTGCCAGTAGTATAGGGCAGGGGTACAATGAGCAGTTCTTC. It is translated as CASSIGQGYNEQFF.

The chain recombines TRBV24-1 with TRBJ2-3, with D possibly being TRBD1 (5 bases). V lost 1 base to trimming and J lost 6 bases, with 10 bases between them. Germline V CDR1 and CDR2: KGHDR, SFDVKD. The CDR3 contains 14 residues. The CDR3 DNA reads TGTGCCACCAGTGATTTTTACAGGAGCGATACGCAGTATTTT. Protein product: CATSDFYRSDTQYF.

The chain couples TRBV19 to TRBJ1-4; 8 positions agree with TRBD1. Per the germline V gene, CDR1 is LNHDA and CDR2 is SQIVND (reference sequence). This CDR3 has 14 residues. J lost 8 bases, V lost 3 bases, and 5 bases had no gene match. The CDR3 sequence: CASSIRTGTEKLFF. In nucleotides, the CDR3 is TGTGCCAGTAGTATTAGGACAGGGACCGAAAAACTGTTTTTT.

The rearrangement uses TRBV5-4 and TRBJ1-1, with D hard to call. The CDR3 length is 12 residues. CDR1 is SGHNT, CDR2 YYREEE, per germline (reference sequence). V lost 4 bases and J lost 8, with 12 bases in between. Here the CDR3 reads CASSAAAREAFF. The CDR3 DNA follows: TGTGCCAGCAGCGCGGCGGCCCGGGAAGCTTTCTTT.

This chain connects TRBV6-5 to TRBJ2-1; D may be TRBD1 (5 bases). Deletions cut 2 bases from V and 9 bases from J, with 11 bases between. This CDR3 is built from 13 residues. Germline V lookup: CDR1 MNHEY, CDR2 SVGAGI. The CDR3 nucleotides are TGTGCCAGCAGTTACGAGGCAGGGTTTGAGCAGTTCTTC. It specifies CASSYEAGFEQFF.

The chain employs TRBV9 and TRBJ1-2; TRBD1 matches 7 bases. CDR3 length: 16 residues. V lost 0 bases to trimming and J lost 0 bases; unmatched junction nucleotides: 5. Germline V gene lookup returns CDR1 SGDLS and CDR2 YYNGEE. The CDR3 nucleotides are TGTGCCAGCAGCGTAGCGGACAGGCGGACTAACTATGGCTACACCTTC. It codes for CASSVADRRTNYGYTF.

The chain joins TRBV5-4 to TRBJ2-1; 12 positions match TRBD2. The CDR3 runs to 16 residues. CDR1 is SGHNT, CDR2 YYREEE, per germline (reference sequence). The J segment lost 6 bases and the V segment lost 1 base, leaving 5 bases of the junction unmatched. CDR3 in DNA: TGTGCCAGCAGCTTGACTAGCGGGGGGCGAGGCAATGAGCAGTTCTTC. Amino acids: CASSLTSGGRGNEQFF.

V usage is TRBV11-3 and J usage is TRBJ2-7; D is perhaps TRBD1 (5 bases). Germline values: CDR1 SGHNT, CDR2 YENEEA. The V and J ends lost 2 bases and 0 bases respectively, with 11 bases between them. This CDR3 has 15 residues. The CDR3 bases are TGTGCCAGCAGCTTACGGGCGGACACCTCCTACGAGCAGTACTTC. Translated: CASSLRADTSYEQYF.

This sequence joins TRBV9 and TRBJ2-7; 8 nucleotides align to TRBD2. The CDR3 covers 13 residues. Per the germline V gene, CDR1 is SGDLS and CDR2 is YYNGEE. V dropped 0 bases and J dropped 6; count of bases not matched to a gene: 2. The CDR3, as DNA: TGTGCCAGCAGCGTAGGTAGCGGGGTCGAGCAGTACTTC. Its translation: CASSVGSGVEQYF.

This chain joins TRBV28 and TRBJ1-5; 10 bases are shared with TRBD1. The CDR3 has 18 amino acids. V shed 5 bases and J 5 bases; nucleotides not matched to a gene: 15. Germline-derived CDR1 and CDR2 are MDHEN and SYDVKM. CDR3 sequence (DNA): TGTGCCAGCAGTCCGATCGGGACAGGGGTAAGGACCTATCAGCCCCAGCATTTT. This sequence encodes CASSPIGTGVRTYQPQHF.

The chain joins TRBV9 to TRBJ1-4; D perhaps matches TRBD1 (6 bases). This CDR3 region has 16 residues. V was clipped by 3 bases and J by 8 bases, with 20 bases between them. Germline V CDR1 and CDR2: SGDLS, YYNGEE. As DNA, the CDR3 is TGTGCCAGCAGCGCAAGGGGGACTACGACCGGGGAAAAACTGTTTTTT. This translates into CASSARGTTTGEKLFF. The full variable domain, with the rest looked up from reference TRBV9 and TRBJ1-4, is DSGVTQTPKHLITATGQRVTLRCSPRSGDLSVYWYQQSLDQGLQFLIQYYNGEERAKGNILERFSAQQFPDLHSELNLSSLELGDSALYFCASSARGTTTGEKLFFGSGTQLSVL.